This TCR beta chain was identified during a study of OX40 agonist ivuxolimab in advanced cancers. About the investigation overall: Ivuxolimab, which targeted the costimulatory receptor OX40 (CD134), was an agonistic, fully human IgG2 monoclonal antibody. The monotherapy dose-escalation portion (N of about 50 patients) of the phase I ivuxolimab trial is reported in the paper. Intravenous ivuxolimab was administered to patients every 2 weeks at six dose levels: 0.01, 0.1, 0.3, 1.5, 3 and 10 mg/kg. The purpose of peripheral TCRbeta sequencing was to test whether ivuxolimab changed TCR sequence diversity and led to clonal T-cell expansion. Partial responses occurred in three dose-escalation patients, of whom one had hepatocellular carcinoma and two had cutaneous melanoma. A male proportion of 75% to 85% and a mean age of approximately 61 years, ranging from roughly 23 to 85, were recorded for the dose-escalation cohort. Patients were allowed to have had prior anti-PD-1, anti-PD-L1 or anti-CTLA-4 therapy, and more than 35% of the dose-escalation patients had been treated with checkpoint inhibitors. Of the roughly 51 patients in dose escalation, about 20 had hepatocellular carcinoma, some 15 had melanoma, 9 had renal cell carcinoma and 9 had head and neck cancer. Points the paper makes about the study in general: After ivuxolimab, more expanded clones were found on average in CD8+ T cells than in CD4+ T cells. At doses of 0.1 to 3.0 mg/kg, clonal expansion of both CD4+ and CD8+ blood T cells was observed from baseline to week 6. Low levels of normalized T-cell clonal expansion were also shown by some nonresponding patients. The antigen specificity of the clonally expanded peripheral T cells was not determined. Partial responders in the 0.1-3.0 mg/kg groups had among the lowest normalized peripheral clonal expansion, especially among CD8+ T cells.

Of note for this clone: Its antigen is not yet known. No much larger clonotype is one base removed from it; base qualities were not supplied.

Patients with a history of autoimmune disease or receiving systemic immunosuppression were excluded from the trial. Peripheral blood for TCR sequencing was collected from all dose cohorts at baseline, on cycle 4 day 1, and on cycle 7 day 1. The samples were drawn from a first-in-human, open-label, multicenter phase I dose-escalation trial of ivuxolimab. Adults with locally advanced or metastatic head and neck squamous cell, hepatocellular, melanoma or renal cell carcinoma were enrolled in the trial. CD4+ and CD8+ T cells were sorted separately from peripheral blood before TCR sequencing. Its CDR3 holds 17 amino acids, cysteine through phenylalanine. Only the CDR3 DNA is retained, 51 bases long and in frame from the first base. The germline V gene provides CDR1 MRHNA and CDR2 SNTAGT. V is trimmed back by 8 bases and J by 4 bases, and the junction contains 9 bases that no gene match accounts for. For sequencing of the TCRbeta CDR3 region, genomic DNA was extracted from the sorted cells. The immunoSEQ Assay was used to sequence the TCRbeta CDR3 regions. Here the immuneACCESS table is served through TCRdb, limited to in-frame sequences with V and J called. Missing clones are a known gap in these copies; in checked studies unresolved V genes cover under half, and the rest lacks a known reason. This sample lists fewer than 70,000 clones; more than 70% were detected once. Together, the top ten hold 1% to 1.2% of the sample.

Sample: CD4+ or CD8+ T cells sorted from blood, taken in a trial of the OX40 agonist ivuxolimab. The chain is assembled from TRBV6-4 and TRBJ2-6, with 12 bases matching TRBD1. This receptor was identified in an adult with an advanced solid tumor such as melanoma, head and neck, liver or kidney cancer. The nucleotides are TGTGCCAGCGGGCCCGGGACAGGGGGCGTAGGGGCCAACGTCCTGACTTTC. It translates to CASGPGTGGVGANVLTF.